The rows below give T cell receptor beta chains drawn from one sample of a study of blood T cell repertoires in COVID-19. Assay used: immunoSEQ multiplex PCR; TCRdb lists only in-frame clones, some missing. The data show about 130,000 clones, roughly 87% seen once. Sequenced sample: PBMCs or T cells enriched from blood (not recorded which). Source of these receptors: a young man who had recovered from COVID-19. Each CDR3 is given with its conserved first and last residue. D genes are given only for firm matches. Only part of the rows carry a size: once, few, many, or a class if the clone is expanded.

TRBV19	TRBJ1-4	.	.	CASSFNSATNEKLFF	TGTGCCAGTAGCTTTAACTCTGCAACTAATGAAAAACTGTTTTTT
TRBV6-5	TRBJ2-5	.	.	CASTQIGGGKETQYF	TGTGCCAGCACCCAGATTGGAGGGGGCAAAGAGACCCAGTACTTC
TRBV4-1	TRBJ2-3	.	.	CASSQPQGGTQYF	TGCGCCAGCAGCCAACCCCAGGGCGGTACGCAGTATTTT
TRBV19	TRBJ1-5	.	.	CASSIDYRVGVGPQHF	TGTGCCAGTAGTATTGACTACAGGGTAGGCGTTGGGCCCCAGCATTTT
TRBV6-4	TRBJ1-1	.	.	CASSGSLWGRGFMNTEAFF	TGTGCCAGCAGTGGTTCGCTTTGGGGCAGGGGCTTCATGAACACTGAAGCTTTCTTT
TRBV5-3	TRBJ2-2	.	TRBD1	CVRSVTGTGGPGELFF	TGTGTCAGAAGCGTCACCGGGACAGGGGGACCCGGGGAGCTGTTTTTT
TRBV29-1	TRBJ2-1	.	.	CSVDTAGRSSNEQFF	TGCAGCGTTGATACGGCGGGGCGATCCTCCAATGAGCAGTTCTTC
TRBV5-1	TRBJ2-5	few	TRBD1	CASSLSRDRGQEETQYF	TGCGCCAGCAGCTTATCCCGGGACAGGGGGCAGGAGGAGACCCAGTACTTC
TRBV10-3	TRBJ1-1	once	.	CAISESDEDSLNTEAFF	TGTGCCATCAGTGAGTCGGATGAGGACAGCCTGAACACTGAAGCTTTCTTT
TRBV2	TRBJ1-4	.	.	CASSEAGVATNEKLFF	TGTGCCAGCAGTGAAGCCGGAGTTGCAACTAATGAAAAACTGTTTTTT
TRBV7-9	TRBJ2-3	.	TRBD2	CASSFPAGGTDTQYF	TGTGCCAGCAGCTTCCCAGCGGGAGGTACAGATACGCAGTATTTT
TRBV5-1	TRBJ1-2	few	.	CASSLGGNGYTF	TGCGCCAGCAGCTTGGGAGGGAACGGCTACACCTTC
TRBV6-5	TRBJ2-2	.	.	CASTGLRTGELFF	TGTGCCAGCACAGGGCTGAGGACCGGGGAGCTGTTTTTT
TRBV11-2	TRBJ1-3	.	.	CASSLAYSGNTIYF	TGTGCCAGCAGCTTAGCTTACTCTGGAAACACCATATATTTT
TRBV4-1	TRBJ2-4	.	TRBD2	CASSQDFGGGPVRDIQYF	TGCGCCAGCAGCCAAGATTTTGGGGGAGGGCCGGTTCGGGACATTCAGTACTTC
TRBV10-3	TRBJ2-6	.	TRBD1	CATGTGGRTGANVLTF	TGTGCCACGGGGACAGGGGGTCGGACTGGGGCCAACGTCCTGACTTTC
TRBV19	TRBJ1-5	.	TRBD1	CASSTGGPSPQHF	TGTGCCAGTAGTACAGGGGGCCCGAGTCCCCAGCATTTT
TRBV5-1	TRBJ2-2	.	TRBD2	CASSLALGGIGNGELFF	TGCGCCAGCAGCTTGGCCCTCGGGGGGATAGGAAACGGGGAGCTGTTTTTT
TRBV5-6	TRBJ2-7	.	.	CASSLGDELAESSYEQYF	TGTGCCAGCAGCTTGGGTGACGAATTAGCGGAAAGCTCCTACGAGCAGTACTTC
TRBV28	TRBJ1-5	.	.	CASSLWRGGSIQPQHF	TGTGCCAGCAGTTTATGGCGGGGGGGGTCGATTCAGCCCCAGCATTTT
TRBV19	TRBJ1-3	.	.	CASSTSTSGNTIYF	TGTGCCAGTAGTACCTCTACGTCTGGAAACACCATATATTTT
TRBV19	TRBJ1-2	once	TRBD1	CASSSGQTNYGYTF	TGTGCCAGTAGCTCGGGACAGACTAACTATGGCTACACCTTC
TRBV9	TRBJ2-7	.	TRBD1	CASSVIGDSSYEQYF	TGTGCCAGCAGCGTAATTGGGGACAGCTCCTACGAGCAGTACTTC
TRBV9	TRBJ2-1	.	.	CASSVEGSTYNEQFF	TGTGCCAGCAGCGTAGAAGGGAGTACCTACAATGAGCAGTTCTTC
TRBV30	TRBJ1-3	.	.	CAWGGSQLSGNTIYF	TGTGCCTGGGGGGGGAGCCAGCTATCTGGAAACACCATATATTTT
TRBV4-1	TRBJ1-1	.	TRBD1	CASSQGGQANTEAFF	TGCGCCAGCAGCCAAGGGGGACAGGCGAACACTGAAGCTTTCTTT
TRBV11-2	TRBJ1-6	.	.	CASSPSGDSPLHF	TGTGCCAGCAGCCCCTCAGGGGATTCACCCCTCCACTTT
TRBV10-1	TRBJ2-3	.	.	CASSESSGASTDTQYF	TGCGCCAGCAGTGAGTCCTCGGGAGCTAGCACAGATACGCAGTATTTT
TRBV3-1/TRBV3-2	TRBJ1-2	.	.	CASSQDMDSIYGYTF	TGTGCCAGCAGCCAAGATATGGACAGCATATATGGCTACACCTTC
TRBV27	TRBJ1-2	.	TRBD1	CASSTGGYYGYTF	TGTGCCAGCAGTACAGGGGGGTACTATGGCTACACCTTC
TRBV27	TRBJ1-5	.	TRBD1	CASSSGTGGRNQPQHF	TGTGCCAGCAGTTCCGGGACAGGGGGCCGCAATCAGCCCCAGCATTTT
TRBV3-1/TRBV3-2	TRBJ2-5	.	.	CASSQDPNRGTQYF	TGTGCCAGCAGCCAAGACCCTAACCGGGGAACCCAGTACTTC
TRBV5-1	TRBJ2-7	once	.	CASSAGLTTYEQYF	TGCGCCAGCAGCGCAGGGTTAACGACCTACGAGCAGTACTTC
TRBV11-1	TRBJ2-5	.	TRBD1	CASAPGTGRLETQYF	TGTGCCAGCGCCCCCGGGACAGGACGTTTAGAGACCCAGTACTTC
TRBV6-6	TRBJ1-1	.	TRBD1	CASSYQGQGDTEAFF	TGTGCCAGCAGTTATCAGGGACAGGGAGATACTGAAGCTTTCTTT
TRBV12-5	TRBJ2-3	once	TRBD2	CASGLAGLAGGDTQYF	TGTGCTAGTGGTTTGGCCGGACTAGCGGGAGGAGATACGCAGTATTTT
TRBV4-2	TRBJ1-5	.	TRBD1	CASSQDQGAQPQHF	TGTGCCAGCAGCCAAGATCAGGGGGCGCAGCCCCAGCATTTT
TRBV6-5	TRBJ2-3	.	TRBD2	CASSSRSGGADTQYF	TGTGCCAGCAGTTCTCGTAGCGGGGGGGCTGATACGCAGTATTTT
TRBV3-1/TRBV3-2	TRBJ2-1	.	TRBD2	CASSPYQAGVAGGASYNEQFF	TGTGCCAGCAGCCCCTACCAGGCGGGGGTAGCGGGAGGTGCCTCCTACAATGAGCAGTTCTTC
TRBV4-1	TRBJ2-5	once	TRBD2	CASSQPPGAGGPGETQYF	TGCGCCAGCAGCCAACCCCCCGGGGCGGGGGGGCCGGGAGAGACCCAGTACTTC
TRBV12-5	TRBJ2-2	once	.	CASARTFAAGELFF	TGTGCTAGTGCCCGGACATTCGCGGCGGGGGAGCTGTTTTTT
TRBV27	TRBJ2-2	.	TRBD1	CASRQGAGKTGELFF	TGTGCCAGCAGACAGGGGGCCGGAAAAACCGGGGAGCTGTTTTTT
TRBV5-1	TRBJ1-5	.	TRBD1	CASSAGGAGQPQHF	TGCGCCAGCAGCGCAGGGGGCGCGGGGCAGCCCCAGCATTTT
TRBV12-3/TRBV12-4	TRBJ1-4	once	.	CASSLEGGEKLFF	TGTGCCAGCAGTTTAGAGGGGGGGGAAAAACTGTTTTTT
TRBV2	TRBJ1-5	.	.	CASKIGQLNQPQHF	TGTGCCAGCAAAATAGGACAGCTCAATCAGCCCCAGCATTTT
TRBV3-1/TRBV3-2	TRBJ1-5	few	.	CASSQEVLQPQHF	TGTGCCAGCAGCCAAGAAGTACTTCAGCCCCAGCATTTT
TRBV5-6	TRBJ2-2	.	.	CASSLARQLNTGELFF	TGTGCCAGCAGCTTGGCGAGACAATTGAACACCGGGGAGCTGTTTTTT
TRBV2	TRBJ1-3	.	.	CASSEAGNAGNTIYF	TGTGCCAGCAGTGAAGCGGGCAACGCTGGAAACACCATATATTTT
TRBV5-1	TRBJ2-1	.	.	CASNEGSSYNEQFF	TGCGCCAGCAACGAAGGGAGCTCCTACAATGAGCAGTTCTTC
TRBV7-9	TRBJ1-3	.	TRBD1	CASSLPGQGGGNTIYF	TGTGCCAGCAGCTTGCCCGGACAGGGCGGGGGAAACACCATATATTTT
TRBV5-6	TRBJ1-2	.	TRBD1	CASSSPDRAGYTF	TGTGCCAGCAGCTCACCGGACAGGGCTGGCTACACCTTC
TRBV4-2	TRBJ2-3	once	TRBD2	CASSHRLAGGSTDTQYF	TGTGCCAGCAGCCATCGACTAGCGGGGGGGAGCACAGATACGCAGTATTTT
TRBV9	TRBJ1-2	many	.	CASSTWEDGYTF	TGTGCCAGCAGCACGTGGGAGGATGGCTACACCTTC
TRBV10-2	TRBJ1-1	.	TRBD1	CASSNRGDTEAFF	TGCGCCAGCAGCAACAGGGGCGACACTGAAGCTTTCTTT
TRBV7-9	TRBJ1-2	.	TRBD1	CASSLARGNGYTF	TGTGCCAGCAGCTTAGCCAGGGGGAATGGCTACACCTTC
TRBV7-9	TRBJ2-7	few	.	CASSFLQGYEQYF	TGTGCCAGCAGCTTTCTGCAGGGCTACGAGCAGTACTTC
TRBV2	TRBJ2-5	once	TRBD2	CASSTSGVETQYF	TGTGCCAGTTCAACTAGCGGGGTGGAGACCCAGTACTTC
TRBV7-9	TRBJ1-1	.	.	CASSQTVNTEAFF	TGTGCCAGCAGCCAGACAGTGAACACTGAAGCTTTCTTT
TRBV11-2	TRBJ1-1	.	TRBD1	CASSLSWTGEEAFF	TGTGCCAGCAGCTTATCCTGGACAGGAGAAGAAGCTTTCTTT